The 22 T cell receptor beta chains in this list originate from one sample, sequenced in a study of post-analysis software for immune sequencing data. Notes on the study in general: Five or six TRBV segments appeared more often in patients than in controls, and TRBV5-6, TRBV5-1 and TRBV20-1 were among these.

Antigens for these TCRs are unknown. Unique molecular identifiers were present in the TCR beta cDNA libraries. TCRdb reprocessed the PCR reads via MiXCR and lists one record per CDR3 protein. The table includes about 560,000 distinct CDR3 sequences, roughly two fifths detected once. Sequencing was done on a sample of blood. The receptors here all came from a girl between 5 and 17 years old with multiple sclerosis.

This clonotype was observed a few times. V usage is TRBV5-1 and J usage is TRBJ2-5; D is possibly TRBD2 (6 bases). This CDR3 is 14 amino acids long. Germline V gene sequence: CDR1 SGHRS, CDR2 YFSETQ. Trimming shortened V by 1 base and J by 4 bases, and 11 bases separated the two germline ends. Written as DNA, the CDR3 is TGCGCCAGCAGCTTGTGGGGTAGCGGAGAGACCCAGTACTTC. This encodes CASSLWGSGETQYF.

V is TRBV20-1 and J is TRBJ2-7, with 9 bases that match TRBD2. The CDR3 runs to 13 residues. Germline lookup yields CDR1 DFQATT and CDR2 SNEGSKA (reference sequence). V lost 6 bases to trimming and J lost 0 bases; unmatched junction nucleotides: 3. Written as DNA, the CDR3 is TGCAGTGCGAAGCGGGGGGCCTCCTACGAGCAGTACTTC. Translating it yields CSAKRGASYEQYF.

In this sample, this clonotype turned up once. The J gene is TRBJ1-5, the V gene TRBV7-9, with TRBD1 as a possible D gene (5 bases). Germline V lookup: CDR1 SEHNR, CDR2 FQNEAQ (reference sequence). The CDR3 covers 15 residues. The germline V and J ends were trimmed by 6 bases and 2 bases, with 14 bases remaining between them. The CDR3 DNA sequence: TGTGCCAGCAGGAGGGACCCTATGGGCAATCAGCCCCAGCATTTT. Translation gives CASRRDPMGNQPQHF. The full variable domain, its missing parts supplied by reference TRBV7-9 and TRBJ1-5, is DTGVSQNPRHKITKRGQNVTFRCDPISEHNRLYWYRQTLGQGPEFLTYFQNEAQLEKSRLLSDRFSAERPKGSFSTLEIQRTEQGDSAMYLCASRRDPMGNQPQHFGDGTRLSIL.

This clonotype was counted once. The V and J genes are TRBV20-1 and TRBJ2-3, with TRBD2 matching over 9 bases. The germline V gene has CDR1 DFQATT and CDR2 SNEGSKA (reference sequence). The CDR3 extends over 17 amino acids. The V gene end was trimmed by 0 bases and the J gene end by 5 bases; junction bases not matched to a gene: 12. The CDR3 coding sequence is TGCAGTGCTAGAGATCCCCGGAAAGCGGGGGGCGGAGATACGCAGTATTTT. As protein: CSARDPRKAGGGDTQYF.

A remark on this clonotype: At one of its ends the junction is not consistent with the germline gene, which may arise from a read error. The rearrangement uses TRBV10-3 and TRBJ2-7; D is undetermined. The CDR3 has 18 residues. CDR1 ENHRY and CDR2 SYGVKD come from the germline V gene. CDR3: CAISGRSSFTEMSYEQYF. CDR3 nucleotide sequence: TGTGCCATTAGTGGAAGGTCCTCCTTTACCGAGATGTCCTACGAGCAGTACTTC.

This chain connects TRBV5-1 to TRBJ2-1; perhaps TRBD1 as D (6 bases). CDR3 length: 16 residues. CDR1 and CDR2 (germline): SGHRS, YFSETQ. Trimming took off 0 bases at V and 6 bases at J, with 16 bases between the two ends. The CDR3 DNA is TGCGCCAGCAGCTTGGACCGGGACATCCTACTCAATGAGCAGTTCTTC. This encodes CASSLDRDILLNEQFF.

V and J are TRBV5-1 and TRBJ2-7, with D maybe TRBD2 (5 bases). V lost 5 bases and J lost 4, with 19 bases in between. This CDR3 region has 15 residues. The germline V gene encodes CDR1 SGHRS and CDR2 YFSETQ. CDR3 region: CASRGRLEVGYEQYF. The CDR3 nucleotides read TGCGCCAGCAGAGGAAGACTGGAGGTAGGGTACGAGCAGTACTTC.

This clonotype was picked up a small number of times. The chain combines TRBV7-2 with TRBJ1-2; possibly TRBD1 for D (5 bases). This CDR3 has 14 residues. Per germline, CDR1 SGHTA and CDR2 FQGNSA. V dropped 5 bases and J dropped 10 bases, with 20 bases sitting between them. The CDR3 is CASSPRRQGGSYTF. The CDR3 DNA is TGTGCCAGCAGCCCCCGTCGGCAGGGAGGATCCTACACCTTC.

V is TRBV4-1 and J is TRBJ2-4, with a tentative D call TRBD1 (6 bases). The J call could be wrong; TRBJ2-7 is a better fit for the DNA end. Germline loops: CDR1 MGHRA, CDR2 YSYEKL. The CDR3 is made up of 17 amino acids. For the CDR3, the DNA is TGCGCCAGCAGCCAAGATTTGTGGACAGAACCTCGGGACGAGCAGTACTTC. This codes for CASSQDLWTEPRDEQYF.

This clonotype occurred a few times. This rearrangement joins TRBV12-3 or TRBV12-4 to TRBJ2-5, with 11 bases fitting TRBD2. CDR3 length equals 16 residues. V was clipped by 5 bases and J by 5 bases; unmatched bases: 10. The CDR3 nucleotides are TGTGCCAGCAGTACGACGGGACTAGCGGAGGCGGAGACCCAGTACTTC. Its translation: CASSTTGLAEAETQYF.

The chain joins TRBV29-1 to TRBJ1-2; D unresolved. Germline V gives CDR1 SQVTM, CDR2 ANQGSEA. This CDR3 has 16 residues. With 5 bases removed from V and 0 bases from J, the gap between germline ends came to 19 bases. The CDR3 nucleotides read TGCAGCGTTACGGGCCGGCAAGAGAACGCTAACTATGGCTACACCTTC. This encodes CSVTGRQENANYGYTF. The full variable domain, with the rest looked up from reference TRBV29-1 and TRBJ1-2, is SAVISQKPSRDICQRGTSLTIQCQVDSQVTMMFWYRQQPGQSLTLIATANQGSEATYESGFVIDKFPISRPNLTFSTLTVSNMSPEDSSIYLCSVTGRQENANYGYTFGSGTRLTVV.

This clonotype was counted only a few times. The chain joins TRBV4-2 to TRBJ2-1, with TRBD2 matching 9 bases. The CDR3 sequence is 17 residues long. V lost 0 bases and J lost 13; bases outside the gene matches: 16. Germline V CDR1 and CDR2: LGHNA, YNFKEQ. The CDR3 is CASSQDMQYGAGGDQFF. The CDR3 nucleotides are TGTGCCAGCAGCCAAGATATGCAATATGGGGCGGGAGGGGACCAGTTCTTC.

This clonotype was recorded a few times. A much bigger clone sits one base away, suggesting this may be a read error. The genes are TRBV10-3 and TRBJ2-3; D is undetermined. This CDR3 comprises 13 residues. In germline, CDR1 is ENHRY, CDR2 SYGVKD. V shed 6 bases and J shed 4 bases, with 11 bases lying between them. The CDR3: CAIRERDADTQYF. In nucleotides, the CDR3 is TGTGCCATCAGGGAGAGAGATGCAGATACGCAGTATTTT.

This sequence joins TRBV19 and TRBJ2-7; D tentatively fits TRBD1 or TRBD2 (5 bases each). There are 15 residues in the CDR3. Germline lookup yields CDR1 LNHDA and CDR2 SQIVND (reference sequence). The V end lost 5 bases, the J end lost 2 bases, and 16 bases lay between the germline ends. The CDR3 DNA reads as TGTGCCAGTAGTCGTCGCCGGGACGGACCCTACGAGCAGTACTTC. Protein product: CASSRRRDGPYEQYF.

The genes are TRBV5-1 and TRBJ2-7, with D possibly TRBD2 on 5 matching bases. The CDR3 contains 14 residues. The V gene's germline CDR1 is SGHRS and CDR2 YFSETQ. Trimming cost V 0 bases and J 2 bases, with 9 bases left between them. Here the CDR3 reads CASSLGHGAYEQYF. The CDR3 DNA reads TGCGCCAGCAGCTTGGGCCACGGGGCCTACGAGCAGTACTTC.

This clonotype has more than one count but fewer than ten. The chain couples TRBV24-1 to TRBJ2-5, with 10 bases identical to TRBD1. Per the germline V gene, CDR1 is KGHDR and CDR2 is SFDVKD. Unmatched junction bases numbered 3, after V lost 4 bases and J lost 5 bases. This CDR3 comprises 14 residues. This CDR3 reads CATSDPTGGETQYF. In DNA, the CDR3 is TGTGCCACCAGTGACCCGACAGGGGGCGAGACCCAGTACTTC.

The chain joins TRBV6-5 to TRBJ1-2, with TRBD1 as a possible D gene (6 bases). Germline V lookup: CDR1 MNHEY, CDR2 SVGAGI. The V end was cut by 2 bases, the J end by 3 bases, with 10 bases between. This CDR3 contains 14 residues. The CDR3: CASSYSQGYYGYTF. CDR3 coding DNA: TGTGCCAGCAGTTACAGTCAGGGGTACTATGGCTACACCTTC.

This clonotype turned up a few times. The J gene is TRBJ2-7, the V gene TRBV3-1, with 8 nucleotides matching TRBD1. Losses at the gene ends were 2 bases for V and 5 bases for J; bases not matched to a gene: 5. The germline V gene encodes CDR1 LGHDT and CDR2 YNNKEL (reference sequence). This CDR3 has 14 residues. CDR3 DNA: TGTGCCAGCAGCCAATCCGACAGGGGCCACGAGCAGTACTTC. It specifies CASSQSDRGHEQYF.

The CDR3 nucleotides read TGCGCCAGCAGCCAAGGCGGTGGAAATTCACCCCTCCACTTT. Protein sequence: CASSQGGGNSPLHF. The chain links TRBV4-1 to TRBJ1-6, with D uncertain. Germline V gene data show CDR1 as MGHRA and CDR2 as YSYEKL. The V and J ends lost 1 base and 7 bases respectively, with 8 bases between them. The CDR3 runs 14 residues.

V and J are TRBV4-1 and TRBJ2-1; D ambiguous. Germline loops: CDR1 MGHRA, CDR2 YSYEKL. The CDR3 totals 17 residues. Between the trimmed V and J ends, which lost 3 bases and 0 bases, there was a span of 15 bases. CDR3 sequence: CASSQPPGLSSYNEQFF. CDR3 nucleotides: TGCGCCAGCAGCCAGCCTCCCGGGCTCAGCTCCTACAATGAGCAGTTCTTC.

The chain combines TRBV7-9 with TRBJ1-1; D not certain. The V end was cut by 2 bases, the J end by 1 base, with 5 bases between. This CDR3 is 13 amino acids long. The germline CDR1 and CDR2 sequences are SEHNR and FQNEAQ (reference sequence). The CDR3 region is CASSLPENTEAFF. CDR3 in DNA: TGTGCCAGCAGCTTACCGGAGAACACTGAAGCTTTCTTT.

The CDR3 sequence: CASTLEAGLGDEQFF. CDR3 in DNA: TGTGCCAGCACCCTCGAGGCAGGGCTAGGCGATGAGCAGTTCTTC. The gene calls are TRBV2 and TRBJ2-1; D possibly corresponds to TRBD1 (5 bases). The germline V gene encodes CDR1 SNHLY and CDR2 FYNNEI. This CDR3 contains 15 residues. Trimming shortened V by 7 bases and J by 8 bases, and 21 bases separated the two germline ends.